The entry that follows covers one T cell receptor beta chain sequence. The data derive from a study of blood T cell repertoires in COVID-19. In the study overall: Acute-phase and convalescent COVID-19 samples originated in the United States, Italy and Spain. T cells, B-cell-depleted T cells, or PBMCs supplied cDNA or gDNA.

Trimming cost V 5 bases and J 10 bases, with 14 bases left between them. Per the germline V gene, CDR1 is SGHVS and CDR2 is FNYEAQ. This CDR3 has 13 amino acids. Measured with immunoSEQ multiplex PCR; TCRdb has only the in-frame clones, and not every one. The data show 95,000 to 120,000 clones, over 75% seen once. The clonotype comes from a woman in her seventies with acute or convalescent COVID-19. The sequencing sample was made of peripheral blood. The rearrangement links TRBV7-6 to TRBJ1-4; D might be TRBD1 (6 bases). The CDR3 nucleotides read TGTGCCAGCAGCCTCACCCAACAGGGAAAACTGTTTTTT. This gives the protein CASSLTQQGKLFF.